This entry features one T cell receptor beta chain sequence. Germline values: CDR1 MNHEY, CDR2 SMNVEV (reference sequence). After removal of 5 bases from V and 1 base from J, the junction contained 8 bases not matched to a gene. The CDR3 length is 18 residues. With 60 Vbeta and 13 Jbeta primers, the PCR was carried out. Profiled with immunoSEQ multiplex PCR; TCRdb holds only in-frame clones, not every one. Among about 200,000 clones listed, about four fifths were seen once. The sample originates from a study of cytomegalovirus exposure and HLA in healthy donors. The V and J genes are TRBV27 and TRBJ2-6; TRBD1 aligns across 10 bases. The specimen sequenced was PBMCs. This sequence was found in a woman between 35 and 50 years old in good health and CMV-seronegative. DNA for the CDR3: TGTGCCAGCAGTGACGACGGGACAGGGGTTTCTGGGGCCAACGTCCTGACTTTC. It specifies CASSDDGTGVSGANVLTF.